This TCR beta chain emerged from a study of cytomegalovirus exposure and HLA in healthy donors. Notes on the study in general: A reported reduction in N-insertions relative to the 666-donor mean was seen in an Asian-associated ancestry cluster in a later analysis. The authors later found TCR association rates varying by HLA locus, with DRB1 most and HLA-C fewest.

This CDR3 comprises 16 residues. CDR1 and CDR2 from the germline V gene are KGHSH and LQKENI. With regard to this clone: Antigen specificity is unknown.

The PCR made use of 60 Vbeta and 13 Jbeta primers. Produced via immunoSEQ multiplex PCR; TCRdb's table is partial and in-frame only. Of about 210,000 clones in the sample, around 90% were seen once. This sequence joins TRBV18 and TRBJ2-5; D is perhaps TRBD2 (5 bases). The DNA end lines up better with TRBJ2-7; the J call may be wrong. Sequencing used PBMCs. This TCR was recovered from a boy aged 2 to 10 in good health and CMV-seronegative. This CDR3 is CASSPQGGLDSYEQYF. The CDR3 bases are TGTGCCAGCTCACCACAAGGAGGCCTTGACTCCTACGAGCAGTACTTC.